This T cell receptor (beta chain) was identified during a study of blood T cell repertoires in COVID-19. V shed 8 bases, J shed 8 bases, and the junction held 10 bases outside the gene matches. CDR3 length: 13 amino acids. In the original analysis: For nucleated cells, counts were estimated from reference gene primer amplification. Clones were sequenced by immunoSEQ multiplex PCR, and TCRdb holds only the in-frame ones, with some missing. V, J and clone size are those of that table, while D and trimming were read from the DNA. Here the sample spans approximately 300,000 clones, approximately 92% being singletons.

The sequenced material came from PBMCs or T cells enriched from blood (not recorded which). This clonotype originated in a woman between 25 and 40 years old who had recovered from COVID-19. V is TRBV12-3 or TRBV12-4 and J is TRBJ2-3; the match to TRBD2 covers 7 bases. The CDR3 DNA is TGTGCCAGCGCCTCTAGCGGTCCTGCTACGCAGTATTTT. Translation gives CASASSGPATQYF.